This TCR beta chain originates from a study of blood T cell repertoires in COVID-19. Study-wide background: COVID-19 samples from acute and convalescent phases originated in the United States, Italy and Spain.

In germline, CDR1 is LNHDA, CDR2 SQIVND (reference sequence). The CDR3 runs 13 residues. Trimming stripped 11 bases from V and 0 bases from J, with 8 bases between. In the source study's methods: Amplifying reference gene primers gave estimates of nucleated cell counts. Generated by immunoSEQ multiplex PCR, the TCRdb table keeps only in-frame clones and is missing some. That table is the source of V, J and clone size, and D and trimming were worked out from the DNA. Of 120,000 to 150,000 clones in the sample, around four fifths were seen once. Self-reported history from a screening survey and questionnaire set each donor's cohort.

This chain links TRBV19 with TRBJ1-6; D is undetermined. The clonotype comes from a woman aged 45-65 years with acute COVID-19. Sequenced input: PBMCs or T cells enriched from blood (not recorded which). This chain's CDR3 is CAVQASYNSPLHF. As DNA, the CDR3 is TGTGCCGTTCAGGCCTCCTATAATTCACCCCTCCACTTT.